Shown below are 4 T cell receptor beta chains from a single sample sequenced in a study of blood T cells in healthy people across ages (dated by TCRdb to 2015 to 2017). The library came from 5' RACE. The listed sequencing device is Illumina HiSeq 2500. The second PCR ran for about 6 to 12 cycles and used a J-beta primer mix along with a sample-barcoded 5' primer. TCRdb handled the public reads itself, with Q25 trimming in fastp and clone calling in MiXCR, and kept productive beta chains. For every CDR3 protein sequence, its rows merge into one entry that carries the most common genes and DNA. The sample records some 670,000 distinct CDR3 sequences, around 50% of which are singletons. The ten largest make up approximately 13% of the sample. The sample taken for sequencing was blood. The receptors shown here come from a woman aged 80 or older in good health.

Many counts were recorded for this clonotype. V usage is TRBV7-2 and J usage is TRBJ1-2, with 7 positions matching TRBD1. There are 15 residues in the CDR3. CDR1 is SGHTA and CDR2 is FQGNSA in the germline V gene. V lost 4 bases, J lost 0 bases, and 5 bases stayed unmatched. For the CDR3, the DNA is TGTGCCAGCAGCTCGTACGGGACAGCTAACTATGGCTACACCTTC. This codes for CASSSYGTANYGYTF. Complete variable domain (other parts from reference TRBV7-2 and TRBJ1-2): GAGVSQSPSNKVTEKGKDVELRCDPISGHTALYWYRQSLGQGLEFLIYFQGNSAPDKSGLPSDRFSAERTGGSVSTLTIQRTQQEDSAVYLCASSSYGTANYGYTFGSGTRLTVV.

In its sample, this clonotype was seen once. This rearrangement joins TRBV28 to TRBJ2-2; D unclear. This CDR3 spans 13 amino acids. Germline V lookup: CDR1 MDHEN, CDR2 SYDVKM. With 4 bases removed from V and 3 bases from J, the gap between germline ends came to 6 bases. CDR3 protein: CASSYGYTGELFF. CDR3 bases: TGTGCCAGCAGTTATGGTTACACCGGGGAGCTGTTTTTT. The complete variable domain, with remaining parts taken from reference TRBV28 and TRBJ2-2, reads DVKVTQSSRYLVKRTGEKVFLECVQDMDHENMFWYRQDPGLGLRLIYFSYDVKMKEKGDIPEGYSVSREKKERFSLILESASTNQTSMYLCASSYGYTGELFFGEGSRLTVL.

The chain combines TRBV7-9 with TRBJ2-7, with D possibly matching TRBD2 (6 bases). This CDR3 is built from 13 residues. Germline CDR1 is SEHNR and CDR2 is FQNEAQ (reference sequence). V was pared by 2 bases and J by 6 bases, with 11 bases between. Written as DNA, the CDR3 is TGTGCCAGCAGCTTATATATCGGGGGCGAGCAGTACTTC. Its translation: CASSLYIGGEQYF.

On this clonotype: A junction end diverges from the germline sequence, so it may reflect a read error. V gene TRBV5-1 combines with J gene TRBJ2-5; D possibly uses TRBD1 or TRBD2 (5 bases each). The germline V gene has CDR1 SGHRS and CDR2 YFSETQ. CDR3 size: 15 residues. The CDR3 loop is CTSSKTGTTQETQYF. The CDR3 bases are TGCACCAGCAGCAAAACCGGGACGACTCAAGAGACCCAGTACTTC.